This record covers a single T cell receptor beta chain. The antigen remains undetermined. These data belong to a study of molecular identifiers for immune sequencing clone quantification. The study, taken as a whole, reports: Clonotypes surpassing 20 RNA copies contained over 97% of effector molecules, versus under 1% in naive cells. A single cell's spiked Jurkat TCR RNA was reportedly detectable among 900,000 to 1,000,000 naive cells.

CDR3 size: 14 residues. CDR1 and CDR2 from the germline V gene are SGHRS and YFSETQ. Methods described previously, with TCR primers listed, were used for bulk TCR libraries. TCRdb processed the PCR reads anew with MiXCR; each CDR3 protein has one entry. The repertoire holds around 94,000 distinct CDR3 sequences, with 30% to 45% as singletons. This TCR derives from a human donor in good health. Some libraries in this study had Jurkat cell RNA spiked in. The V and J genes are TRBV5-1 and TRBJ2-7; 9 bases map to TRBD1. The last part of the DNA fits TRBJ2-1 better; the J call may be wrong. The material sequenced was naive CD8+ T cells from blood, with Jurkat cell RNA spiked in. Indicated subset: FACS-sorted CD8+CD4-CCR7+CD45RA+ naive T cells. CDR3 protein: CASRAGTGIGEQFF. In DNA, the CDR3 is TGCGCCAGCAGGGCGGGGACAGGGATTGGCGAGCAGTTCTTC.